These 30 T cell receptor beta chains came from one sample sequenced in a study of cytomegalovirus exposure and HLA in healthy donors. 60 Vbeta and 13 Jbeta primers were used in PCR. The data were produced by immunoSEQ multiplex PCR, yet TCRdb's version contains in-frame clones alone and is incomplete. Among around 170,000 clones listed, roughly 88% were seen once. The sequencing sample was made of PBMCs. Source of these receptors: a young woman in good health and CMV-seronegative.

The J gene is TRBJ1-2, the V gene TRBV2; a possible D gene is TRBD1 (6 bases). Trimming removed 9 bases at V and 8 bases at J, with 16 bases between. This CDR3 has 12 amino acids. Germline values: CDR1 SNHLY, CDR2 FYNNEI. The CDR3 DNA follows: TGTGCCAGTGTGGTCACAGGGTACGGCTACACCTTC. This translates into CASVVTGYGYTF.

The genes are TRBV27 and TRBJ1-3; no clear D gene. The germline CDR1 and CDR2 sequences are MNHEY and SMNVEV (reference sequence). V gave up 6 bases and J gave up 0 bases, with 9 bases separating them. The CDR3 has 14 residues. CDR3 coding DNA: TGTGCCAGCAGATTAACTTACTCTGGAAACACCATATATTTT. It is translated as CASRLTYSGNTIYF.

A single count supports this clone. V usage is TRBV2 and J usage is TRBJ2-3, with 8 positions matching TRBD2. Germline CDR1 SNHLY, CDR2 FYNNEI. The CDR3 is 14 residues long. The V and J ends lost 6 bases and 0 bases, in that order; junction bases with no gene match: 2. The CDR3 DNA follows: TGTGCCAGCAGGGCGGGGGGCAGCACAGATACGCAGTATTTT. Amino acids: CASRAGGSTDTQYF. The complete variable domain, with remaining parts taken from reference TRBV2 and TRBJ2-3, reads EPEVTQTPSHQVTQMGQEVILRCVPISNHLYFYWYRQILGQKVEFLVSFYNNEISEKSEIFDDQFSVERPDGSNFTLKIRSTKLEDSAMYFCASRAGGSTDTQYFGPGTRLTVL.

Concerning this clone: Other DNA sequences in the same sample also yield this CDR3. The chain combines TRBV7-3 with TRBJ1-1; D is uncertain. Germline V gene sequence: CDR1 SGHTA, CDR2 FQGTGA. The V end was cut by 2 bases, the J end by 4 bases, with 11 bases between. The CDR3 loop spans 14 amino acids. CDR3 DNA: TGTGCCAGCAGCTTAGGGCGCGGGAGCACTGAAGCTTTCTTT. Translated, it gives CASSLGRGSTEAFF.

This chain's CDR3 is CASSFDRVSEKLFF. CDR3 nucleotides: TGTGCCAGCAGTTTTGACAGGGTCAGCGAAAAACTGTTTTTT. This sequence joins TRBV6-1 and TRBJ1-4, with 7 bases aligning to TRBD1. Germline lookup yields CDR1 MNHNS and CDR2 SASEGT. V was clipped by 5 bases and J by 8 bases; unmatched bases: 8. The CDR3 totals 14 residues.

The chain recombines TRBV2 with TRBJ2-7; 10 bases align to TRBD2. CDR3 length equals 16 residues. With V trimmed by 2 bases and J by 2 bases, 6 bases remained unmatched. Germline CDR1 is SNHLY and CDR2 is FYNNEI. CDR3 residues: CASSESRTSGTYEQYF. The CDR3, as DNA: TGTGCCAGCAGTGAAAGTCGGACTAGCGGAACCTACGAGCAGTACTTC.

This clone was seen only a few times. In nucleotides, the CDR3 is TGTGCCAGCAGCCAAGGGGGCTCTGGGGCCAACGTCCTGACTTTC. The encoded protein is CASSQGGSGANVLTF. The V gene is TRBV11-2, the J gene TRBJ2-6, with TRBD1 as a possible D gene (6 bases). The CDR3 sequence is 15 residues long. CDR1 and CDR2 from the germline V gene are SGHAT and FQNNGV. Trimming cost V 5 bases and J 0 bases, with 8 bases left between them.

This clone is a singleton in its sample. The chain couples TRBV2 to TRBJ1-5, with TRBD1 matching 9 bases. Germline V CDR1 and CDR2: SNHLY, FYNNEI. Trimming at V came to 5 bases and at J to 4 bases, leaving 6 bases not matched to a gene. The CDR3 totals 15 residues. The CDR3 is CASSRQGGANQPQHF. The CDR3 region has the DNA TGTGCCAGCAGTAGACAGGGGGGAGCAAATCAGCCCCAGCATTTT.

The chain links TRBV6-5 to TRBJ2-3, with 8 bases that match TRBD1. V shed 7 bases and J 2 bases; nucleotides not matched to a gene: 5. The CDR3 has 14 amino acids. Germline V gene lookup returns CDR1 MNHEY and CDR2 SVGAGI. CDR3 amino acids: CASTEDRATDTQYF. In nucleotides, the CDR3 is TGTGCCAGCACCGAGGACAGGGCCACAGATACGCAGTATTTT.

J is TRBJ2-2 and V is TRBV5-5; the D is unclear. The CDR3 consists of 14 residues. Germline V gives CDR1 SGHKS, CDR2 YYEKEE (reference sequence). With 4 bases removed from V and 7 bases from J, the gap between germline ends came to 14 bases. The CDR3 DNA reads TGTGCCAGCAGCCTAGGCGGTGGGTTCGGGGAGCTGTTTTTT. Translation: CASSLGGGFGELFF.

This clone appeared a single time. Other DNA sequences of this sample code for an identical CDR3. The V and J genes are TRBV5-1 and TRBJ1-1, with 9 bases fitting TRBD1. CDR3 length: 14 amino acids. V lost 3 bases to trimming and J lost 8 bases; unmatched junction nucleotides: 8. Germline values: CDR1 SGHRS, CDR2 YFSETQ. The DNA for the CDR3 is TGCGCCAGCAGCTGGGGAGACAGGGGGTGGGAAGCTTTCTTT. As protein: CASSWGDRGWEAFF.

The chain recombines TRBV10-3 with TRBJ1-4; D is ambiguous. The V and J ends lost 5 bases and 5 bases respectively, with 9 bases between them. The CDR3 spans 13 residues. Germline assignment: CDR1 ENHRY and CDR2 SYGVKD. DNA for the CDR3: TGTGCCATCAGTATCGGTTTAAATGAAAAACTGTTTTTT. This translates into CAISIGLNEKLFF.

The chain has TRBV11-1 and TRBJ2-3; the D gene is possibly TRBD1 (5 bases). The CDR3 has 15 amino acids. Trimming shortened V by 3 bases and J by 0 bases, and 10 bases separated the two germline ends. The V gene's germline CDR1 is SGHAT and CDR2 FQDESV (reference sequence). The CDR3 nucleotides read TGTGCCAGCAGCTTTAGGGGCCAGAGCACAGATACGCAGTATTTT. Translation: CASSFRGQSTDTQYF.

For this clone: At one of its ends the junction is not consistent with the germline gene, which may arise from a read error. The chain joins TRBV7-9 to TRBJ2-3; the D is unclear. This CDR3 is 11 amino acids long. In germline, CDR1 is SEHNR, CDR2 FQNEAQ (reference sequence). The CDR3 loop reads CSSSFTDTQYF. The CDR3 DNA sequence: TGTTCCAGCTCCTTCACAGATACGCAGTATTTT.

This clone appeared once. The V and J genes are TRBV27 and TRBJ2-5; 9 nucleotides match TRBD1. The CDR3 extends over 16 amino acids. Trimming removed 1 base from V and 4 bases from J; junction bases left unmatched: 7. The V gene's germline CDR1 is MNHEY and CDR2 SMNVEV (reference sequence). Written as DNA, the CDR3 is TGTGCCAGCAGTTTATTTTCCGGGACAGGGAGAGAGACCCAGTACTTC. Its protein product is CASSLFSGTGRETQYF.

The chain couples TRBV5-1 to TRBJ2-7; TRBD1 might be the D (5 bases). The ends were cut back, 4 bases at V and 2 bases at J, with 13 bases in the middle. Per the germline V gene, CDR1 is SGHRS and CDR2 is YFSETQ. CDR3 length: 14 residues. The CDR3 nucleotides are TGCGCCAGCAGCAGGGGCTCAGGGACCTACGAGCAGTACTTC. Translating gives CASSRGSGTYEQYF.

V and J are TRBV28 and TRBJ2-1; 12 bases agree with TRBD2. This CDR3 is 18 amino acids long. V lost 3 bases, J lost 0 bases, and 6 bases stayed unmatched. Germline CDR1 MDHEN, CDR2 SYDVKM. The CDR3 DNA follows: TGTGCCAGCAGTTTGTACGGACTAGCGGGGAGCTCCTACAATGAGCAGTTCTTC. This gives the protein CASSLYGLAGSSYNEQFF.

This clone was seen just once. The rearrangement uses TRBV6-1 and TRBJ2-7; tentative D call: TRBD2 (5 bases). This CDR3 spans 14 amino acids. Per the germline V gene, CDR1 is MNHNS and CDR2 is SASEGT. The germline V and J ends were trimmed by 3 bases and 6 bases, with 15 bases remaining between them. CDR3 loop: CASSEKPGEIEQYF. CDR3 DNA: TGTGCCAGCAGTGAGAAGCCCGGGGAGATCGAGCAGTACTTC.

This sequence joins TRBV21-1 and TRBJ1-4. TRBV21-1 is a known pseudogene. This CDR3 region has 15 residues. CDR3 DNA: TGTGCCAGCAGCCTGGAGACGGGAATGAATGAAAAACTGTTTTTT. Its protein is CASSLETGMNEKLFF.

As DNA, the CDR3 is TGTGCCAGCAGTTTAGAGGACAGGGTGAGGGGTCAGCCCCAGCATTTT. Protein product: CASSLEDRVRGQPQHF. The chain recombines TRBV28 with TRBJ1-5; 8 bases match TRBD1. This CDR3 spans 16 amino acids. The junction had 9 bases not matched to a gene; V was cut back by 2 bases and J by 6 bases. Germline loops: CDR1 MDHEN, CDR2 SYDVKM.

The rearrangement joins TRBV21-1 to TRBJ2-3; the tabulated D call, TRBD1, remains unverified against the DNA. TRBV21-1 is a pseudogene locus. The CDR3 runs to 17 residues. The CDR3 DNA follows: TGTGCCAGCAGCAATTATACAGGGGTCGGTGTAACAGATACGCAGTATTTT. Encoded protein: CASSNYTGVGVTDTQYF.

CDR3 region: CASSLSGTVYQPQHF. The CDR3 coding sequence is TGTGCCAGCAGCTTAAGTGGGACAGTTTATCAGCCCCAGCATTTT. The chain links TRBV7-8 to TRBJ1-5; 7 positions match TRBD1. V dropped 2 bases and J dropped 5; count of bases not matched to a gene: 6. The CDR3 spans 15 residues. In germline, CDR1 is SGHVS, CDR2 FQNEAQ.

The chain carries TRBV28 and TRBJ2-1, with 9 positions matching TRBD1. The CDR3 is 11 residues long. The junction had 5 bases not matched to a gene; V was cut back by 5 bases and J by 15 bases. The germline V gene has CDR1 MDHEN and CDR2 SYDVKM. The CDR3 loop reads CASSPGTGRFF. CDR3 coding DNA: TGTGCCAGCAGTCCCGGGACAGGGCGGTTCTTC.

The CDR3 loop reads CASSYDEGVSSPLHF. DNA of the CDR3: TGTGCCAGCAGCTACGATGAGGGGGTCAGTTCACCCCTCCACTTT. V gene TRBV7-6 combines with J gene TRBJ1-6, with D maybe TRBD1 (6 bases). This CDR3 region has 15 residues. Germline-derived CDR1 and CDR2 are SGHVS and FNYEAQ. The V end lost 4 bases, the J end lost 9 bases, and 16 bases lay between the germline ends.

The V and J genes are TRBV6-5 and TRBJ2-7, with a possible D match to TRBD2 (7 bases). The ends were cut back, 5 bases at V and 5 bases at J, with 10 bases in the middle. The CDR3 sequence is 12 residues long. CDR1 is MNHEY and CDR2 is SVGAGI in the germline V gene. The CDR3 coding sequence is TGTGCCAGCAGTAGGGGGGGGCACGAGCAGTACTTC. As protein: CASSRGGHEQYF.

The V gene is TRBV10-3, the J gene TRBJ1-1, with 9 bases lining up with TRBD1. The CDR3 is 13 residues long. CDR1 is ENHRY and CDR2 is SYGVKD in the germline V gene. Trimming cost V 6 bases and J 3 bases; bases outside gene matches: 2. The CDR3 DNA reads TGTGCCATCAGCCGGGACAGGGACACTGAAGCTTTCTTT. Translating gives CAISRDRDTEAFF.

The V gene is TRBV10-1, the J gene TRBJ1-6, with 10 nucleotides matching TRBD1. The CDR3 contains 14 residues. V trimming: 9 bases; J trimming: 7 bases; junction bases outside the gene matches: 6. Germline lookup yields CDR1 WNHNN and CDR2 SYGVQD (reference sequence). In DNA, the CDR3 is TGCGCCAGTGCCGGGACAGGGGAAAATTCACCCCTCCACTTT. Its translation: CASAGTGENSPLHF.

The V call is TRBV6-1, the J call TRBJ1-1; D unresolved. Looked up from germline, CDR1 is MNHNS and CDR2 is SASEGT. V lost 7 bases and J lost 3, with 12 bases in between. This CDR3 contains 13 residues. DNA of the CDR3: TGTGCCAGCACATTGTGGCCTTACACTGAAGCTTTCTTT. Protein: CASTLWPYTEAFF.

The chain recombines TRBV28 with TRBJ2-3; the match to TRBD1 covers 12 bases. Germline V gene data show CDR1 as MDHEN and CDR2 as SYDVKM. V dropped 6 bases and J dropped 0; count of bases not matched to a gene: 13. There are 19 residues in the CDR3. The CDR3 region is CASSHRDRGPTGSTDTQYF. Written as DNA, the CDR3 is TGTGCCAGCAGCCACCGGGACAGGGGGCCAACTGGTAGCACAGATACGCAGTATTTT.

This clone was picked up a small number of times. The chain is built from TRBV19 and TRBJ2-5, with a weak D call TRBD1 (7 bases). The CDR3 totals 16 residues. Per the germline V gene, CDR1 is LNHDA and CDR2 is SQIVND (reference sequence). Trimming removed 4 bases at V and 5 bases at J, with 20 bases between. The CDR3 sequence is CASSTSRTGGGETQYF. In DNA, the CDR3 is TGTGCCAGTAGTACCTCTCGGACAGGAGGAGGGGAGACCCAGTACTTC. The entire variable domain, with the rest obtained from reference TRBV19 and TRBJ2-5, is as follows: DGGITQSPKYLFRKEGQNVTLSCEQNLNHDAMYWYRQDPGQGLRLIYYSQIVNDFQKGDIAEGYSVSREKKESFPLTVTSAQKNPTAFYLCASSTSRTGGGETQYFGPGTRLLVL.